Below are 21 T cell receptor beta chains sequenced from a single sample in a study of early T cells in non-severe SARS-CoV-2 infection. TCRdb recomputed calls from the 5' RACE reads with MiXCR, one row per CDR3 protein. Among around 89,000 distinct CDR3 sequences listed, 14% to 15% were seen once. The sequenced material came from whole blood. The source of these receptors is an adult who was a healthcare worker with PCR-confirmed SARS-CoV-2 infection or an uninfected control (not recorded which).

This clonotype was observed a handful of times. This sequence joins TRBV10-3 and TRBJ2-1; no reliable D call. Per germline, CDR1 ENHRY and CDR2 SYGVKD. The CDR3 is made up of 11 amino acids. The V and J ends lost 11 bases and 6 bases respectively, with 11 bases between them. The CDR3 DNA follows: TGTGCCGCCAACATTGGCAATGAGCAGTTCTTC. Translating it yields CAANIGNEQFF.

This clonotype was seen more than once but under ten times. The genes are TRBV6-5 and TRBJ2-1; 9 bases match TRBD2. V dropped 3 bases and J dropped 9; count of bases not matched to a gene: 6. The V gene's germline CDR1 is MNHEY and CDR2 SVGAGI. The CDR3 is 14 amino acids. The CDR3 bases are TGTGCCAGCAGTTATAGGCCTAGCGGGACTGAGCAGTTCTTC. This sequence encodes CASSYRPSGTEQFF.

This clonotype was picked up a small number of times. This rearrangement joins TRBV6-1 to TRBJ2-7; D is unresolved. The germline V and J ends were trimmed by 6 bases and 2 bases, with 17 bases remaining between them. Germline CDR1 MNHNS, CDR2 SASEGT. This CDR3 is built from 15 residues. This CDR3 is CASSNSPGPTYEQYV. The CDR3 coding sequence is TGTGCCAGCAGCAACTCTCCGGGTCCCACCTACGAGCAGTACGTC.

The chain couples TRBV30 to TRBJ1-1; possibly TRBD1 for D (5 bases). Germline assignment: CDR1 GTSNPN and CDR2 SVGIG (reference sequence). The CDR3 runs to 14 residues. V shed 2 bases and J shed 0 bases, with 10 bases lying between them. The CDR3, as DNA: TGTGCCTGGAGTAGGGACGGGCTGAACACTGAAGCTTTCTTT. Protein sequence: CAWSRDGLNTEAFF.

This chain joins TRBV7-3 and TRBJ2-2; D not certain. CDR1 SGHTA and CDR2 FQGTGA come from the germline V gene. This CDR3 has 14 amino acids. V lost 8 bases to trimming and J lost 1 base, with 11 bases between them. The CDR3 DNA reads as TGTGCCAGCGAAAATGGGCGGAACACCGGGGAGCTGTTTTTT. This encodes CASENGRNTGELFF.

The chain joins TRBV7-8 to TRBJ2-2, with TRBD1 matching 9 bases. The germline gives CDR1 SGHVS, CDR2 FQNEAQ. The CDR3 is made up of 16 amino acids. V lost 4 bases and J lost 6; bases outside the gene matches: 9. The CDR3 sequence is CASSSFGTGLPGELFF. The CDR3 DNA follows: TGTGCCAGCAGCTCGTTCGGGACAGGGCTTCCCGGGGAGCTGTTTTTT.

This clonotype was seen many times. The chain joins TRBV5-1 to TRBJ2-1; TRBD1 matches at 8 bases. Looked up from germline, CDR1 is SGHRS and CDR2 is YFSETQ. The ends lost 6 bases at V and 7 bases at J; junction bases unmatched: 12. This CDR3 contains 15 residues. The CDR3 reads CASKTPGGARNEQFF. The CDR3 bases are TGCGCCAGCAAGACTCCAGGGGGCGCGCGGAATGAGCAGTTCTTC.

The CDR3 loop is CASSPILSGYTDTQYF. The CDR3 DNA follows: TGTGCCAGCTCACCGATCTTGTCAGGTTACACAGATACGCAGTATTTT. The chain joins TRBV18 to TRBJ2-3; unclear D gene. Germline CDR1 KGHSH, CDR2 LQKENI. The CDR3 length is 16 residues. The V gene lost 3 bases and the J gene lost 2 bases, with 15 bases spanning the gap.

CDR3 sequence (DNA): TGTGCCGGCCAGACGGACAGACAAGAGACCCAGTACTTC. Protein product: CAGQTDRQETQYF. The rearrangement uses TRBV2 and TRBJ2-5; perhaps TRBD1 as D (6 bases). The CDR3 is made up of 13 amino acids. The V gene lost 11 bases and the J gene lost 2 bases, with 15 bases spanning the gap. Looked up from germline, CDR1 is SNHLY and CDR2 is FYNNEI.

Ten or more counts support this clonotype. The rearrangement uses TRBV2 and TRBJ2-1; D uncertain. The CDR3 sequence is 18 residues long. Trimming shortened V by 6 bases and J by 2 bases, and 23 bases separated the two germline ends. Per germline, CDR1 SNHLY and CDR2 FYNNEI. The CDR3 sequence: CASSPRPLQTQAYNEQFF. The CDR3 DNA reads as TGTGCCAGCAGCCCCCGTCCTCTTCAGACGCAGGCCTACAATGAGCAGTTCTTC.

Many counts were recorded for this clonotype. The chain carries TRBV4-1 and TRBJ2-1; no definite D call. The V end was cut by 1 base, the J end by 8 bases, with 15 bases between. The CDR3 extends over 15 amino acids. Germline CDR1 is MGHRA and CDR2 is YSYEKL. The CDR3 DNA is TGCGCCAGCAGCCAAGCCTACCCTTCTGAGGATGAGCAGTTCTTC. Amino acids: CASSQAYPSEDEQFF.

V usage is TRBV29-1 and J usage is TRBJ2-5; D remains unclear. V was clipped by 0 bases and J by 5 bases, with 16 bases between them. Germline V gene sequence: CDR1 SQVTM, CDR2 ANQGSEA. The CDR3 sequence is 15 residues long. The CDR3 region has the DNA TGCAGCGTTGAAGAAATTGCCGATTCAAGGGAGACCCAGTACTTC. It is translated as CSVEEIADSRETQYF.

In this sample, this clonotype turned up a few times. This chain uses TRBV6-1 with TRBJ2-1; D possibly corresponds to TRBD2 (7 bases). CDR3 length equals 16 residues. The V gene lost 1 base and the J gene lost 9 bases, with 19 bases spanning the gap. CDR1 and CDR2 (germline): MNHNS, SASEGT. In nucleotides, the CDR3 is TGTGCCAGCAGTGAAGATGTGGGGGGGCCCCGGTCTGAGCAGTTCTTC. The encoded protein is CASSEDVGGPRSEQFF.

This clonotype was observed a handful of times. The chain combines TRBV7-3 with TRBJ2-2; D is ambiguous. Germline values: CDR1 SGHTA, CDR2 FQGTGA. Trimming pared 5 bases from V and 2 bases from J, leaving 12 bases between. The CDR3 is 15 amino acids. The CDR3 region is CASSPLLSNTGELFF. The CDR3 bases are TGTGCCAGCAGCCCTCTACTAAGTAACACCGGGGAGCTGTTTTTT.

This clonotype was counted between two and nine times. V usage is TRBV3-1 and J usage is TRBJ1-2; maybe TRBD1 (6 bases). This CDR3 region has 15 residues. CDR1 and CDR2 (germline): LGHDT, YNNKEL (reference sequence). V gave up 4 bases and J gave up 2 bases, with 14 bases separating them. In DNA, the CDR3 is TGTGCCAGCAGCCGATCCGGGACACCGAACTATGGCTACACCTTC. Translation gives CASSRSGTPNYGYTF.

V is TRBV7-2 and J is TRBJ2-5, with D maybe TRBD2 (5 bases). V gave up 4 bases and J gave up 2 bases, with 11 bases separating them. The V gene's germline CDR1 is SGHTA and CDR2 FQGNSA. The CDR3 spans 14 residues. The chain's CDR3 is CASSSTRAQETQYF. The CDR3 DNA reads as TGTGCCAGCAGCTCTACGAGGGCACAAGAGACCCAGTACTTC. Full variable domain (rest looked up from reference TRBV7-2 and TRBJ2-5): GAGVSQSPSNKVTEKGKDVELRCDPISGHTALYWYRQSLGQGLEFLIYFQGNSAPDKSGLPSDRFSAERTGGSVSTLTIQRTQQEDSAVYLCASSSTRAQETQYFGPGTRLLVL.

This clonotype was picked up a small number of times. This sequence joins TRBV29-1 and TRBJ1-1, with unresolved D. Germline V gene lookup returns CDR1 SQVTM and CDR2 ANQGSEA. The CDR3 contains 14 residues. V was shortened by 7 bases and J by 2 bases, with 17 bases between the two germline ends. The CDR3 DNA reads TGCAGCGCCGGAAAGACACGTAGTAACACTGAAGCTTTCTTT. Its protein is CSAGKTRSNTEAFF.

V and J are TRBV7-8 and TRBJ1-2; unclear D gene. There are 12 residues in the CDR3. V dropped 2 bases and J dropped 7 bases, with 8 bases sitting between them. Looked up from germline, CDR1 is SGHVS and CDR2 is FQNEAQ. CDR3 protein: CASSLRFGGYTF. The CDR3 DNA is TGTGCCAGCAGCTTACGGTTTGGTGGCTACACCTTC.

This clonotype was observed at least ten times. The V gene is TRBV7-9, the J gene TRBJ1-5; 7 nucleotides line up with TRBD1. The germline V gene encodes CDR1 SEHNR and CDR2 FQNEAQ (reference sequence). V lost 5 bases, J lost 1 base, and 5 bases stayed unmatched. The CDR3 extends over 15 amino acids. CDR3 region: CASSPTGQSNQPQHF. The CDR3 region has the DNA TGTGCCAGCAGCCCCACGGGACAGAGCAATCAGCCCCAGCATTTT.

This clonotype was recorded a few times. The chain carries TRBV18 and TRBJ1-1; 10 bases map to TRBD1. The CDR3 has 15 amino acids. The V gene's germline CDR1 is KGHSH and CDR2 LQKENI. The ends lost 5 bases at V and 4 bases at J; junction bases unmatched: 7. The CDR3 bases are TGTGCCAGCTCATTCGGGGACAGGGGAGGCACTGAAGCTTTCTTT. It encodes CASSFGDRGGTEAFF.

This clonotype was seen many times. The rearrangement uses TRBV29-1 and TRBJ2-3; D might be TRBD2 (5 bases). V was shortened by 6 bases and J by 2 bases, with 12 bases between the two germline ends. The CDR3 contains 13 residues. Looked up from germline, CDR1 is SQVTM and CDR2 is ANQGSEA. This CDR3 is CSVRRGITDTQYF. For the CDR3, the DNA is TGCAGCGTGAGGAGAGGGATCACAGATACGCAGTATTTT.